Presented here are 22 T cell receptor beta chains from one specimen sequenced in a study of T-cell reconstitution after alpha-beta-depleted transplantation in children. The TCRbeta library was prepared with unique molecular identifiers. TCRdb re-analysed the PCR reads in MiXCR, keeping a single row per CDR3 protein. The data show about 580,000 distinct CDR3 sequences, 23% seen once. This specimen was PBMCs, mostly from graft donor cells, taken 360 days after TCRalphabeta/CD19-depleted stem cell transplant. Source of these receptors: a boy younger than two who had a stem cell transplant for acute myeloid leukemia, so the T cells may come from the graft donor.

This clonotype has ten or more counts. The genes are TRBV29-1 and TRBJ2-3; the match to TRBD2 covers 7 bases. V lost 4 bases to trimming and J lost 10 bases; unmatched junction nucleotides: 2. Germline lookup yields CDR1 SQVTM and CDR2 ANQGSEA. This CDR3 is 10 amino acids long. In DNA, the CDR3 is TGCAGCGTTGGCCGGGAGGCGCAGTATTTT. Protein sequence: CSVGREAQYF.

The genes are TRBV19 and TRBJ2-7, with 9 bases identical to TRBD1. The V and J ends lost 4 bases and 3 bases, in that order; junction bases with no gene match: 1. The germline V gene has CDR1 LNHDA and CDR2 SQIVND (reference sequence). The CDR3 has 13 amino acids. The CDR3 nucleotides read TGTGCCAGTAGTAAGGGACAGGGCTACGAGCAGTACGTC. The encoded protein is CASSKGQGYEQYV.

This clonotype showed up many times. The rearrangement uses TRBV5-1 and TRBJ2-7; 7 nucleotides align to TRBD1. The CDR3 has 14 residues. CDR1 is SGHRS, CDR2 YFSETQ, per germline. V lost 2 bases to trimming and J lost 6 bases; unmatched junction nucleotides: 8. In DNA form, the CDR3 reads TGCGCCAGCAGCTTTGACAGGGAGTCGTCCGAGCAGTACTTC. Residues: CASSFDRESSEQYF.

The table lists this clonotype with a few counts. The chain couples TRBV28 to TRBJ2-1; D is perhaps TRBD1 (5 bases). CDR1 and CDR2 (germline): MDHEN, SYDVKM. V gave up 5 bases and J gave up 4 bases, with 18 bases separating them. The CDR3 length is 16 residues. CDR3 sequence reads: CASSPSGWGLYNEQFF. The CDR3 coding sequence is TGTGCCAGCAGTCCCTCAGGGTGGGGCCTATACAATGAGCAGTTCTTC.

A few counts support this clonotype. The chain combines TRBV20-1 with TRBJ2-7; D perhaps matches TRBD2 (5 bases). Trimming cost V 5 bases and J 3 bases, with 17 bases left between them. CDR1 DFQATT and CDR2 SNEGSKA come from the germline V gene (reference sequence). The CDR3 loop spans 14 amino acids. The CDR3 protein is CSAPRAGSLYEQYF. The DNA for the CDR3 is TGCAGTGCTCCCCGGGCGGGTTCTCTCTACGAGCAGTACTTC.

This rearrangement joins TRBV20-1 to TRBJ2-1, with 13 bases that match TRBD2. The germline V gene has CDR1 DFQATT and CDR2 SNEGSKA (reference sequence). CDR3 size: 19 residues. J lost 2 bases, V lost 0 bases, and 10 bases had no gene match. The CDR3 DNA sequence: TGCAGTGCTAGAGATCAAGGACTAGCGGGGGTTTCCGCCTACAATGAGCAGTTCTTC. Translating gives CSARDQGLAGVSAYNEQFF.

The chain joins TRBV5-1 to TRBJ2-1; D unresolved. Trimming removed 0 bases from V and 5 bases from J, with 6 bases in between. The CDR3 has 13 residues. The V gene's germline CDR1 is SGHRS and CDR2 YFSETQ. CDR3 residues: CASSLDEHNEQFF. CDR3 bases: TGCGCCAGCAGCTTGGATGAGCACAATGAGCAGTTCTTC.

CDR3 sequence reads: CATGLADTQYF. The CDR3 DNA reads as TGTGCGACAGGGCTGGCAGATACGCAGTATTTT. J is TRBJ2-3 and V is TRBV12-3 or TRBV12-4; TRBD1 matches 7 bases. The CDR3 sequence is 11 residues long.

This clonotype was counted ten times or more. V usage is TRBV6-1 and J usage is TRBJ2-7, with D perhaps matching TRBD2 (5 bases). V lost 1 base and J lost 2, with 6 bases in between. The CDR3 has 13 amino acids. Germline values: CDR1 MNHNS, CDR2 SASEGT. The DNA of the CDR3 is TGTGCCAGCAGTGAAGAGCGGACCTACGAGCAGTACGTC. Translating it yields CASSEERTYEQYV.

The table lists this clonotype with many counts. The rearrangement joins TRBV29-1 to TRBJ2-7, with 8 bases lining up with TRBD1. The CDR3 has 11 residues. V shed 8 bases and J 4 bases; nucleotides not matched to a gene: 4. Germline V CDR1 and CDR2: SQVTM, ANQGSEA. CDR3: CSTRTGYEQYF. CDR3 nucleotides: TGCAGCACCCGGACAGGGTACGAGCAGTACTTC.

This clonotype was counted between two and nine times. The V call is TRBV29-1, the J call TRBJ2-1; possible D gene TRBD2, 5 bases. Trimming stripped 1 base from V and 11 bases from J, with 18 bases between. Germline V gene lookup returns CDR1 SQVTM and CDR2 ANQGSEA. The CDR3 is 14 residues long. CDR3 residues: CSVEGEGRLNKQFF. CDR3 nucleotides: TGCAGCGTTGAAGGTGAGGGTAGACTAAATAAGCAGTTCTTC.

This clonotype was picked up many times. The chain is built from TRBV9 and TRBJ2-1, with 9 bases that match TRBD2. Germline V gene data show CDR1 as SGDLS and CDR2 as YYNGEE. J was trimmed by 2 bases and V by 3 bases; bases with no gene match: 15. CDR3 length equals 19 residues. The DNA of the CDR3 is TGTGCCAGCAGCGACCCCCTAGATCCAGCGGGGGGTACCTACAATGAGCAGTTCTTC. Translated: CASSDPLDPAGGTYNEQFF.

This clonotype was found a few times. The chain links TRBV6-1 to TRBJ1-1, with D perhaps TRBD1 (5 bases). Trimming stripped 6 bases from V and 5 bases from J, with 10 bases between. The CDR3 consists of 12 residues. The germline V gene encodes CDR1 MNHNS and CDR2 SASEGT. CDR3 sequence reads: CASRQGMTEAFF. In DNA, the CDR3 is TGTGCCAGCAGGCAGGGTATGACTGAAGCTTTCTTT.

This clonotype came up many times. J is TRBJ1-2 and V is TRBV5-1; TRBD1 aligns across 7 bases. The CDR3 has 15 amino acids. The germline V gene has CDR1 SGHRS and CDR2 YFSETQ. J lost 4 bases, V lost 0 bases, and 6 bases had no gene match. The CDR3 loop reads CASSLAGQLFYGYTF. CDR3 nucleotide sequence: TGCGCCAGCAGCTTGGCGGGACAGCTATTCTATGGCTACACCTTC.

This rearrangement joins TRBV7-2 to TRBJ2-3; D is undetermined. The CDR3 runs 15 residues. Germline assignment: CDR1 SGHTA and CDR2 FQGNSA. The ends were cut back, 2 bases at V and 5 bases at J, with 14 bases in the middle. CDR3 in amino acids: CASSLWHRPGDTQYF. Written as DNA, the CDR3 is TGTGCCAGCAGCTTATGGCACCGCCCAGGAGATACGCAGTATTTT.

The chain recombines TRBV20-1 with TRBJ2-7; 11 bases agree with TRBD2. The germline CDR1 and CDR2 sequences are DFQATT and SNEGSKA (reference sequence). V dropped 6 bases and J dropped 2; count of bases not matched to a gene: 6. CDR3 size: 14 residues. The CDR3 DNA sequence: TGCAGTGCGAGGTCTAGCGGGGGGACCTACGAGCAGTACTTC. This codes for CSARSSGGTYEQYF.

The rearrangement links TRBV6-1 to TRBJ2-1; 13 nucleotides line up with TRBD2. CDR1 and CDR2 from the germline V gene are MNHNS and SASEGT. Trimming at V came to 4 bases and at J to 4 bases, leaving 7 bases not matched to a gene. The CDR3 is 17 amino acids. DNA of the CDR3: TGTGCCAGCAGTGGAAGGACTAGCGGGGGAAGATACAATGAGCAGTTCTTC. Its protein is CASSGRTSGGRYNEQFF.

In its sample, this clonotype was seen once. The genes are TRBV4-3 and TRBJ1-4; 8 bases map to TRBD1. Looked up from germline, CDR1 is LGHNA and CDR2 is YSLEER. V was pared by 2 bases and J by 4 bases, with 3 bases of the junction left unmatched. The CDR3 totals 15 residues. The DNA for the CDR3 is TGCGCCAGCAGCCAAAGGACAGGGAGTAATGAAAAACTGTTTTTT. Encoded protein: CASSQRTGSNEKLFF.

The CDR3 nucleotides read TGTGCCAGCACTAGGGGGACAGGGAGATCCACAGATACGCAGTATTTT. It is translated as CASTRGTGRSTDTQYF. The chain links TRBV6-1 to TRBJ2-3; TRBD1 matches at 9 bases. J was trimmed by 2 bases and V by 7 bases; bases with no gene match: 10. The CDR3 loop spans 16 amino acids. Germline V gene lookup returns CDR1 MNHNS and CDR2 SASEGT.

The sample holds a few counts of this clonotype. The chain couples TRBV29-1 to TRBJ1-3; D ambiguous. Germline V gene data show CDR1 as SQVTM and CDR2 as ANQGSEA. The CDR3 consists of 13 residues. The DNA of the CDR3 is TGCAGTTTCACCGGAGTGGCTGGAAACACCATATATTTT. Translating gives CSFTGVAGNTIYF.

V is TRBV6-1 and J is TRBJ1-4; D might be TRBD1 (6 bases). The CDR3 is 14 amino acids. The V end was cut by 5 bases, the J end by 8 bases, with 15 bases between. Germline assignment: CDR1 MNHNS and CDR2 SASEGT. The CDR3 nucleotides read TGTGCCAGCAGTCAAGAGGGGGGAGGCGAAAAACTGTTTTTT. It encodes CASSQEGGGEKLFF.

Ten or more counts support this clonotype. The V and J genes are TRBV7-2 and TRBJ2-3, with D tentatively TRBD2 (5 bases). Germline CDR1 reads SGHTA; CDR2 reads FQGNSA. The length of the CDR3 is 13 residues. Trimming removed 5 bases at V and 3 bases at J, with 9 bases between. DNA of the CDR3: TGTGCCAGCAGCAGGCGGGTTACAGATACGCAGTATTTT. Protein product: CASSRRVTDTQYF.